These 25 T cell receptor beta chains originate from one sample sequenced in a study of response to subunit inactivated influenza vaccine. TCRdb called the RT-PCR reads again in MiXCR, with one record for every CDR3 protein. The sample contains more than 150,000 distinct CDR3 sequences, about 9% of which appear only once. Material: non-naive T cells sorted from PBMCs, obtained on the day of vaccination. These receptors came from a man aged 45-65 years who received an inactivated influenza vaccine.

V is TRBV7-4 and J is TRBJ2-1; 15 bases line up with TRBD2. The CDR3 loop spans 18 amino acids. With 6 bases clipped from V and 4 bases from J, the junction kept 10 bases outside the gene matches. Germline V lookup: CDR1 SGHVT, CDR2 SQSDAQ. The DNA for the CDR3 is TGTGCCAGCAGGCCCGGACTAGCGGGAGGGCCTGGTTACAATGAGCAGTTCTTC. It specifies CASRPGLAGGPGYNEQFF.

This clonotype was seen a handful of times. The V gene is TRBV18, the J gene TRBJ2-1, with D perhaps matching TRBD2 (6 bases). Germline V gene data show CDR1 as KGHSH and CDR2 as LQKENI. V shed 4 bases and J shed 5 bases, with 18 bases lying between them. The CDR3 loop spans 16 amino acids. The CDR3 region has the DNA TGTGCCAGCTCACGCCGACTTAGCGGAGGCGACAATGAGCAGTTCTTC. It codes for CASSRRLSGGDNEQFF.

This clonotype appeared a few times. The chain has TRBV4-3 and TRBJ1-1, with 7 bases that match TRBD1. Germline CDR1 reads LGHNA; CDR2 reads YSLEER. The CDR3 is 14 amino acids. V shed 3 bases, J shed 2 bases, and the junction held 3 bases outside the gene matches. CDR3 sequence (DNA): TGCGCCAGCAGCCACCAGGGGGAAAACACTGAAGCTTTCTTT. Protein product: CASSHQGENTEAFF.

J is TRBJ1-3 and V is TRBV4-1; D remains ambiguous. This CDR3 spans 15 amino acids. Germline V gene lookup returns CDR1 MGHRA and CDR2 YSYEKL. Deletions cut 0 bases from V and 0 bases from J, with 6 bases between. CDR3 nucleotides: TGCGCCAGCAGCCAAGAATCAGCCTCTGGAAACACCATATATTTT. Its protein is CASSQESASGNTIYF.

This clonotype turned up a few times. A much larger clone differs by one base, so this may be a read error. The chain links TRBV5-4 to TRBJ2-2; D ambiguous. CDR1 is SGHNT, CDR2 YYREEE, per germline (reference sequence). CDR3 length equals 14 residues. Trimming removed 0 bases from V and 1 base from J, with 4 bases in between. CDR3 coding DNA: TGTGCCAGCAGCTTGGTACAGAACACCGGGGAGCTGTTTTTT. This sequence encodes CASSLVQNTGELFF.

At least ten counts were recorded for this clonotype. This chain connects TRBV20-1 to TRBJ2-3; 9 positions agree with TRBD2. Germline-derived CDR1 and CDR2 are DFQATT and SNEGSKA (reference sequence). The length of the CDR3 is 14 residues. The V gene end was trimmed by 6 bases and the J gene end by 4 bases; junction bases not matched to a gene: 8. The CDR3 sequence: CSAQREAVADTQYF. As DNA, the CDR3 is TGCAGTGCCCAGCGGGAGGCAGTGGCAGATACGCAGTATTTT.

This clonotype was seen many times. J is TRBJ2-3 and V is TRBV24-1; 11 bases are shared with TRBD2. The CDR3 is made up of 18 amino acids. Germline assignment: CDR1 KGHDR and CDR2 SFDVKD. The V and J ends lost 4 bases and 4 bases, in that order; junction bases with no gene match: 12. The CDR3 region is CATSDPTIAGGGPDTQYF. The CDR3 DNA reads TGTGCCACCAGTGACCCCACTATAGCGGGGGGGGGGCCAGATACGCAGTATTTT.

This clonotype came up a few times. This rearrangement joins TRBV15 to TRBJ2-5; D not resolved. CDR1 is LNHNV and CDR2 is YYDKDF in the germline V gene (reference sequence). V lost 6 bases, J lost 4 bases, and 12 bases lay in between. The CDR3 has 13 amino acids. CDR3: CATSLRLGETQYF. The CDR3 DNA reads as TGTGCCACCAGTTTGAGGCTGGGAGAGACCCAGTACTTC. The complete variable domain, with remaining parts taken from reference TRBV15 and TRBJ2-5, reads DAMVIQNPRYQVTQFGKPVTLSCSQTLNHNVMYWYQQKSSQAPKLLFHYYDKDFNNEADTPDNFQSRRPNTSFCFLDIRSPGLGDTAMYLCATSLRLGETQYFGPGTRLLVL.

This clonotype has only a few counts. The chain links TRBV28 to TRBJ2-7; perhaps D is TRBD1 or TRBD2 (5 bases each). Germline assignment: CDR1 MDHEN and CDR2 SYDVKM. Trimming shortened V by 2 bases and J by 0 bases, and 17 bases separated the two germline ends. The CDR3 has 17 residues. CDR3 in DNA: TGTGCCAGCAGTTTAAGACTCGAGGATGGGGGCTCCTACGAGCAGTACTTC. The encoded protein is CASSLRLEDGGSYEQYF.

The genes are TRBV7-2 and TRBJ2-3; no clear D gene. The germline V gene encodes CDR1 SGHTA and CDR2 FQGNSA. The CDR3 loop spans 15 amino acids. Trimming took 5 bases from V and 4 from J, leaving 16 bases between them. The DNA of the CDR3 is TGTGCCAGCAGCCCTACGGGTCTATGGGCAGATACGCAGTATTTT. This translates into CASSPTGLWADTQYF. Based on the CDR3 plus reference TRBV7-2 and TRBJ2-3, the full variable domain is GAGVSQSPSNKVTEKGKDVELRCDPISGHTALYWYRQSLGQGLEFLIYFQGNSAPDKSGLPSDRFSAERTGGSVSTLTIQRTQQEDSAVYLCASSPTGLWADTQYFGPGTRLTVL.

This clonotype has more than one count but fewer than ten. This sequence joins TRBV5-1 and TRBJ1-1, with D perhaps matching TRBD1 (6 bases). Trimming cost V 0 bases and J 4 bases, with 13 bases left between them. Germline V gene data show CDR1 as SGHRS and CDR2 as YFSETQ. The CDR3 is made up of 15 amino acids. The CDR3 coding sequence is TGCGCCAGCAGCTTGGGCGAAGGGGGGTTCACTGAAGCTTTCTTT. Protein product: CASSLGEGGFTEAFF.

This clonotype was observed a few times. The chain recombines TRBV27 with TRBJ2-2, with D possibly matching TRBD1 (6 bases). The V gene's germline CDR1 is MNHEY and CDR2 SMNVEV (reference sequence). This CDR3 is 15 amino acids long. Trimming left V 7 bases short and J 1 base short, with 13 bases between. CDR3 in DNA: TGTGCCAGCAAGTCCTGGGACAAGAACACCGGGGAGCTGTTTTTT. Translated, it gives CASKSWDKNTGELFF.

This clonotype has only a few counts. The chain joins TRBV4-3 to TRBJ2-2; 9 nucleotides match TRBD2. The V gene end was trimmed by 0 bases and the J gene end by 1 base; junction bases not matched to a gene: 3. The CDR3 contains 17 residues. In germline, CDR1 is LGHNA, CDR2 YSLEER. CDR3 DNA: TGCGCCAGCAGCCAAGATGTACTAGCGGGGAACACCGGGGAGCTGTTTTTT. It is translated as CASSQDVLAGNTGELFF.

The chain has TRBV5-1 and TRBJ2-7; 8 bases agree with TRBD2. CDR1 and CDR2 from the germline V gene are SGHRS and YFSETQ. V shed 0 bases, J shed 3 bases, and the junction held 5 bases outside the gene matches. The CDR3 has 15 residues. The CDR3 spells CASSLGLAGNYEQYF. Written as DNA, the CDR3 is TGCGCCAGCAGCTTGGGATTAGCGGGAAACTACGAGCAGTACTTC. Filled out from reference TRBV5-1 and TRBJ2-7, the complete variable domain reads KAGVTQTPRYLIKTRGQQVTLSCSPISGHRSVSWYQQTPGQGLQFLFEYFSETQRNKGNFPGRFSGRQFSNSRSEMNVSTLELGDSALYLCASSLGLAGNYEQYFGPGTRLTVT.

The J gene is TRBJ1-1, the V gene TRBV5-1, with D unclear. This CDR3 is built from 15 residues. Between the trimmed V and J ends, which lost 2 bases and 7 bases, there was a span of 18 bases. Germline CDR1 and CDR2: SGHRS and YFSETQ. This chain's CDR3 is CASSFMGLSGLEAFF. CDR3 in DNA: TGCGCCAGCAGCTTTATGGGGTTGTCCGGCCTTGAAGCTTTCTTT.

This clonotype has a handful of counts. This chain links TRBV30 with TRBJ2-7, with a weak D call TRBD2 (5 bases). V dropped 1 base and J dropped 0 bases, with 13 bases sitting between them. CDR3 size: 15 residues. CDR1 is GTSNPN, CDR2 SVGIG, per germline (reference sequence). CDR3 nucleotide sequence: TGTGCCTGGAGTGCAGCTCTGACTATCTCCTACGAGCAGTACTTC. This gives the protein CAWSAALTISYEQYF.

This clonotype has just a few counts. The V and J genes are TRBV11-3 and TRBJ2-7; D gene uncertain. Germline assignment: CDR1 SGHNT and CDR2 YENEEA. The CDR3 runs 11 residues. V dropped 5 bases and J dropped 9 bases, with 11 bases sitting between them. CDR3 amino acids: CASSLTPRQYF. CDR3 bases: TGTGCCAGCAGCCTGACACCCCGGCAGTACTTC.

The J gene is TRBJ2-2, the V gene TRBV18, with 8 nucleotides matching TRBD1. After removal of 1 base from V and 3 bases from J, the junction contained 4 bases not matched to a gene. There are 16 residues in the CDR3. Germline loops: CDR1 KGHSH, CDR2 LQKENI. The CDR3 bases are TGTGCCAGCTCACCACGGGCAGGGGGCGACACCGGGGAGCTGTTTTTT. Translation: CASSPRAGGDTGELFF.

This clonotype has at least ten counts. The gene calls are TRBV7-2 and TRBJ1-1, with 8 bases fitting TRBD1. The CDR3 spans 15 residues. The V gene's germline CDR1 is SGHTA and CDR2 FQGNSA. The trim removed 4 bases at V and 5 bases at J, leaving 9 bases unmatched. The CDR3 spells CASSWLDRGQTEAFF. For the CDR3, the DNA is TGTGCCAGCAGCTGGCTCGACAGGGGTCAGACTGAAGCTTTCTTT.

This clonotype came up many times. The rearrangement uses TRBV4-2 and TRBJ2-1; TRBD2 matches 8 bases. Germline trimming cut 3 bases from V and 0 bases from J; bases unmatched to any gene: 4. Germline CDR1 and CDR2: LGHNA and YNFKEQ. This CDR3 contains 16 residues. This CDR3 is CASSQDLAGSYNEQFF. DNA for the CDR3: TGTGCCAGCAGCCAGGATCTAGCGGGCTCCTACAATGAGCAGTTCTTC.

This clonotype is a singleton in its sample. The chain links TRBV4-1 to TRBJ1-1; D ambiguous. CDR1 is MGHRA and CDR2 is YSYEKL in the germline V gene. This CDR3 comprises 13 residues. Trimming removed 1 base from V and 7 bases from J, with 10 bases in between. CDR3 in amino acids: CASSQAFAIEAFF. In DNA form, the CDR3 reads TGCGCCAGCAGCCAAGCTTTTGCCATTGAAGCTTTCTTT.

V is TRBV28 and J is TRBJ2-7; no clear D. V gave up 5 bases and J gave up 5 bases, with 7 bases separating them. CDR1 and CDR2 (germline): MDHEN, SYDVKM. The CDR3 is made up of 11 amino acids. The CDR3 loop reads CASSPPNEQYF. As DNA, the CDR3 is TGTGCCAGCAGTCCCCCCAACGAGCAGTACTTC.

This clonotype has just a few counts. The chain has TRBV7-8 and TRBJ2-1, with D perhaps matching TRBD1 or TRBD2 (6 bases each). Germline V gene lookup returns CDR1 SGHVS and CDR2 FQNEAQ. The CDR3 length is 14 residues. Trimming removed 2 bases from V and 4 bases from J, with 9 bases in between. CDR3: CASSLRGAYNEQFF. CDR3 coding DNA: TGTGCCAGCAGCTTAAGGGGGGCTTACAATGAGCAGTTCTTC.

This clonotype was counted many times. The rearrangement uses TRBV27 and TRBJ2-1; TRBD2 agrees at 8 bases. The V gene end was trimmed by 6 bases and the J gene end by 6 bases; junction bases not matched to a gene: 10. CDR1 MNHEY and CDR2 SMNVEV come from the germline V gene (reference sequence). This CDR3 region has 15 residues. The CDR3 coding sequence is TGTGCCAGCAGCCATCGGCGGGGGGCGAGCAATGAGCAGTTCTTC. Translating gives CASSHRRGASNEQFF.

This sequence joins TRBV10-3 and TRBJ1-1; weak D call: TRBD1 (6 bases). Trimming cost V 7 bases and J 1 base, with 10 bases left between them. This CDR3 spans 13 amino acids. Germline V CDR1 and CDR2: ENHRY, SYGVKD. CDR3 in amino acids: CAIKGGGNTEAFF. CDR3 coding DNA: TGTGCCATCAAGGGGGGGGGGAACACTGAAGCTTTCTTT.